The source of this T cell receptor beta chain is a study of blood T cells in healthy people across ages. A sample-barcoded 5' primer and a J-beta primer mix were used in a second PCR of roughly 7 to 11 cycles. TCRdb re-called the 5' RACE reads with MiXCR, one entry per CDR3 protein. The sample records hundreds of thousands of distinct CDR3 sequences, 20% to 25% being singletons. Study observations and caveats: Donors of long life had a larger count of naive CD4+ cells and greater diversity than aged donors. For the donors, CMV status was unknown and possibly confounded expanded clonotype changes.

Trimming pared 7 bases from V and 4 bases from J, leaving 12 bases between. The CDR3 length is 12 residues. The germline gives CDR1 SQVTM, CDR2 ANQGSEA. This clonotype was recorded a few times. Its specificity is unknown. The source is a man aged 65 to 79 in good health. The gene calls are TRBV29-1 and TRBJ2-3, with unresolved D. The material sequenced was blood. For the CDR3, the DNA is TGCAGCGCCACAGTTGGGTCAGATACGCAGTATTTT. Protein: CSATVGSDTQYF.